Below are 8 T cell receptor beta chains sequenced from a single sample in a study of blood T cells in healthy people across ages. The second PCR ran about 6 to 11 cycles with a sample-barcoded 5' primer and J-beta primers. TCRdb re-analysed the 5' RACE reads in MiXCR, keeping a single row per CDR3 protein. The sample consists of 1.4 million to 1.5 million distinct CDR3 sequences, 42% of them appearing once. The sample taken for sequencing was blood. Every receptor here comes from a woman between 18 and 30 years old in good health.

The chain links TRBV10-3 to TRBJ2-1; weak D call: TRBD2 (6 bases). Germline V lookup: CDR1 ENHRY, CDR2 SYGVKD. V was clipped by 0 bases and J by 4 bases, with 13 bases between them. This CDR3 region has 16 residues. The CDR3 nucleotides read TGTGCCATCAGTGAGTCCGGAGGGCAGGTATACAATGAGCAGTTCTTC. Translated, it gives CAISESGGQVYNEQFF.

The J gene is TRBJ1-5, the V gene TRBV6-1; D possibly corresponds to TRBD1 (6 bases). The CDR3 is made up of 13 amino acids. Germline values: CDR1 MNHNS, CDR2 SASEGT. The V gene lost 7 bases and the J gene lost 0 bases, with 7 bases spanning the gap. CDR3 region: CASNRDSNQPQHF. For the CDR3, the DNA is TGTGCCAGCAACAGGGATAGCAATCAGCCCCAGCATTTT.

The V gene is TRBV3-1, the J gene TRBJ2-6; D gene unclear. In germline, CDR1 is LGHDT, CDR2 YNNKEL (reference sequence). This CDR3 region has 15 residues. Trimming took 1 base from V and 4 from J, leaving 8 bases between them. CDR3 protein: CASSQVTKGANVLTF. CDR3 coding DNA: TGTGCCAGCAGCCAAGTAACTAAGGGGGCCAACGTCCTGACTTTC.

This chain uses TRBV30 with TRBJ2-3; D remains ambiguous. Between the trimmed V and J ends, which lost 4 bases and 5 bases, there was a span of 4 bases. Germline V gene lookup returns CDR1 GTSNPN and CDR2 SVGIG (reference sequence). The CDR3 has 10 amino acids. CDR3 amino acids: CAWNGDTQYF. In DNA, the CDR3 is TGTGCCTGGAATGGAGATACGCAGTATTTT.

This clonotype was counted a few times. V usage is TRBV19 and J usage is TRBJ2-7, with a possible D match to TRBD2 (5 bases). CDR3 length: 15 amino acids. Germline V lookup: CDR1 LNHDA, CDR2 SQIVND (reference sequence). V was shortened by 0 bases and J by 4 bases, with 13 bases between the two germline ends. The DNA of the CDR3 is TGTGCCAGTAGTATAGATCCGGGAAATGGTTACGAGCAGTACTTC. As protein: CASSIDPGNGYEQYF.

With respect to this clonotype: The conserved final phenylalanine or tryptophan is absent from the CDR3, which likely points to a read error. The gene calls are TRBV27 and TRBJ2-1, with TRBD1 matching over 12 bases. Germline assignment: CDR1 MNHEY and CDR2 SMNVEV (reference sequence). With 5 bases clipped from V and 8 bases from J, the junction kept 10 bases outside the gene matches. The CDR3 loop spans 16 amino acids. CDR3 coding DNA: TGTGCCAGCAGTGCTACCGGGACAGGGGGCATCGATGAGCAGTTCTCC. Its translation is CASSATGTGGIDEQFS.

This clonotype was seen only a few times. This chain joins TRBV18 and TRBJ2-5; D gene unclear. The germline V gene has CDR1 KGHSH and CDR2 LQKENI. This CDR3 region has 11 residues. Trimming took off 2 bases at V and 11 bases at J, with 9 bases between the two ends. The DNA for the CDR3 is TGTGCCAGCTCACCAAATCTGGGGCAGTACTTC. Protein: CASSPNLGQYF.

V usage is TRBV27 and J usage is TRBJ1-6, with 8 bases identical to TRBD1. Germline V CDR1 and CDR2: MNHEY, SMNVEV (reference sequence). The CDR3 runs 16 residues. Trimming took 3 bases from V and 6 from J; bases not matched to a gene: 7. In DNA form, the CDR3 reads TGTGCCAGCAGTTTTTTGGGGGACAGGTCTAATTCACCCCTCCACTTT. Amino acid sequence: CASSFLGDRSNSPLHF.